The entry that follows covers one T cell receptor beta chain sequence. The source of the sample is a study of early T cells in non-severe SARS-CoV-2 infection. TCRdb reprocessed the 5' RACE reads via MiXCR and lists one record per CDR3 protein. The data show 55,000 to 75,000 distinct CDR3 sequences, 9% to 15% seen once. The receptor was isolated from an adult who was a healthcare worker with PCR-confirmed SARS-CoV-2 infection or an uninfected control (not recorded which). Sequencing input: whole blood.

The CDR3: CSVDSRDYEQYF. The CDR3 DNA reads as TGCAGCGTTGATAGCAGGGACTACGAGCAGTACTTC. The chain has TRBV29-1 and TRBJ2-7, with D tentatively TRBD1 (5 bases). Looked up from germline, CDR1 is SQVTM and CDR2 is ANQGSEA. With 3 bases removed from V and 3 bases from J, the gap between germline ends came to 9 bases. The length of the CDR3 is 12 residues.